The 29 T cell receptor beta chains given below trace back to one sample, sequenced in a study of blood T cell repertoires in COVID-19. Sequencing was performed with immunoSEQ multiplex PCR; in TCRdb, only in-frame clones are kept and a portion is missing. The sample has more than 110,000 clones; about four fifths are singletons. Sequences were obtained from PBMCs or T cells enriched from blood (not recorded which). The receptors derive from a man aged 35 to 55 with acute COVID-19.

In nucleotides, the CDR3 is TGTGCCAGCGTTATGACGGGACTACCTAGCTCCTACAATGAGCAGTTCTTC. Translated: CASVMTGLPSSYNEQFF. The rearrangement uses TRBV28 and TRBJ2-1; 7 nucleotides line up with TRBD2. This CDR3 is built from 17 residues. Germline trimming cut 8 bases from V and 0 bases from J; bases unmatched to any gene: 13. The germline CDR1 and CDR2 sequences are MDHEN and SYDVKM.

J is TRBJ1-5 and V is TRBV7-2; TRBD1 agrees at 9 bases. CDR3 length: 16 residues. V trimming: 5 bases; J trimming: 2 bases; junction bases outside the gene matches: 7. CDR1 and CDR2 (germline): SGHTA, FQGNSA. CDR3 residues: CASSTQTGGGNQPQHF. CDR3 DNA sequence: TGTGCCAGCAGCACCCAAACAGGGGGCGGCAATCAGCCCCAGCATTTT.

The count of this clone is one. This chain uses TRBV7-2 with TRBJ1-4; no firm D call. V was trimmed by 1 base and J by 0 bases, leaving 15 bases between them. Germline-derived CDR1 and CDR2 are SGHTA and FQGNSA. This CDR3 region has 18 residues. CDR3 protein: CASSLGGRSEATNEKLFF. The DNA of the CDR3 is TGTGCCAGCAGCTTAGGCGGGAGGTCAGAGGCAACTAATGAAAAACTGTTTTTT.

V is TRBV14 and J is TRBJ2-1; 7 nucleotides match TRBD2. The length of the CDR3 is 14 residues. Germline CDR1 SGHDN, CDR2 FVKESK. Losses at the gene ends were 3 bases for V and 2 bases for J; bases not matched to a gene: 1. The CDR3 DNA sequence: TGTGCCAGCAGCCAGACTAGCCCCTACAATGAGCAGTTCTTC. As protein: CASSQTSPYNEQFF. Full variable domain (missing parts from reference TRBV14 and TRBJ2-1): EAGVTQFPSHSVIEKGQTVTLRCDPISGHDNLYWYRRVMGKEIKFLLHFVKESKQDESGMPNNRFLAERTGGTYSTLKVQPAELEDSGVYFCASSQTSPYNEQFFGPGTRLTVL.

The chain recombines TRBV6-2 or TRBV6-3 with TRBJ2-3; TRBD1 matches 7 bases. V shed 2 bases, J shed 0 bases, and the junction held 20 bases outside the gene matches. Germline lookup yields CDR1 MNHEY and CDR2 SVGEGT. The length of the CDR3 is 21 residues. CDR3 in DNA: TGTGCCAGCAGTTACGTACCCTCGGTACAGGGGCTGGGGAGTAGCACAGATACGCAGTATTTT. This codes for CASSYVPSVQGLGSSTDTQYF.

This clone has just one count. The gene calls are TRBV7-9 and TRBJ1-5; D gene ambiguous. CDR1 and CDR2 (germline): SEHNR, FQNEAQ (reference sequence). The V end was cut by 2 bases, the J end by 5 bases, with 4 bases between. The CDR3 is 12 amino acids. DNA for the CDR3: TGTGCCAGCAGCTTAACAGATCAGCCCCAGCATTTT. It codes for CASSLTDQPQHF. Looking up the rest from reference TRBV7-9 and TRBJ1-5 gives the full variable domain: DTGVSQNPRHKITKRGQNVTFRCDPISEHNRLYWYRQTLGQGPEFLTYFQNEAQLEKSRLLSDRFSAERPKGSFSTLEIQRTEQGDSAMYLCASSLTDQPQHFGDGTRLSIL.

V gene TRBV15 combines with J gene TRBJ2-1; D possibly corresponds to TRBD2 (7 bases). The CDR3 spans 16 residues. The V end lost 7 bases, the J end lost 5 bases, and 21 bases lay between the germline ends. Per the germline V gene, CDR1 is LNHNV and CDR2 is YYDKDF (reference sequence). The CDR3 DNA reads as TGTGCCACCACCACGAGGTGGGGGGGCAGCAACAATGAGCAGTTCTTC. Its translation is CATTTRWGGSNNEQFF.

The gene calls are TRBV4-1 and TRBJ2-1, with 7 bases aligning to TRBD2. CDR1 is MGHRA, CDR2 YSYEKL, per germline. The CDR3 loop spans 14 amino acids. Trimming cost V 6 bases and J 0 bases; bases outside gene matches: 2. CDR3 loop: CASSKRDSYNEQFF. The CDR3 coding sequence is TGCGCCAGCAGTAAGCGGGACTCCTACAATGAGCAGTTCTTC.

The sample holds a few counts of this clone. The J gene is TRBJ1-6, the V gene TRBV6-5; no definite D call. This CDR3 region has 13 residues. V was clipped by 9 bases and J by 0 bases, with 6 bases between them. Germline assignment: CDR1 MNHEY and CDR2 SVGAGI. CDR3 sequence reads: CASGSSYNSPLHF. CDR3 nucleotides: TGTGCCAGTGGGAGCTCCTATAATTCACCCCTCCACTTT.

The chain joins TRBV18 to TRBJ1-1; tentative D call: TRBD1 (5 bases). V was cut by 4 bases and J by 5 bases, with 11 bases left in between. Germline V gene lookup returns CDR1 KGHSH and CDR2 LQKENI. This CDR3 is built from 13 residues. The CDR3 nucleotides read TGTGCCAGCTCACTGGGGGGTGATACTGAAGCTTTCTTT. Translated, it gives CASSLGGDTEAFF. Together with reference TRBV18 and TRBJ1-1, the CDR3 gives the full variable domain: NAGVMQNPRHLVRRRGQEARLRCSPMKGHSHVYWYRQLPEEGLKFMVYLQKENIIDESGMPKERFSAEFPKEGPSILRIQQVVRGDSAAYFCASSLGGDTEAFFGQGTRLTVV.

The CDR3 DNA reads as TGTGCCAGCAGTTTAGGTCAGGGGCAGCCCCAGCATTTT. Translation: CASSLGQGQPQHF. The rearrangement links TRBV12-3 or TRBV12-4 to TRBJ1-5; perhaps TRBD1 as D (6 bases). Trimming pared 1 base from V and 7 bases from J, leaving 8 bases between. CDR3 length: 13 amino acids.

V usage is TRBV5-4 and J usage is TRBJ2-1; the D is unclear. Between the trimmed V and J ends, which lost 4 bases and 0 bases, there was a span of 11 bases. This CDR3 has 15 amino acids. Germline CDR1 SGHNT, CDR2 YYREEE (reference sequence). The CDR3 DNA is TGTGCCAGCAGCCCCCAGAGGAGCTCCTACAATGAGCAGTTCTTC. Translated: CASSPQRSSYNEQFF.

This clone is a singleton in its sample. V and J are TRBV28 and TRBJ2-1; D gene unclear. CDR1 is MDHEN and CDR2 is SYDVKM in the germline V gene. This CDR3 spans 16 amino acids. The V gene lost 2 bases and the J gene lost 5 bases, with 16 bases spanning the gap. The CDR3 is CASSLITYFINNEQFF. CDR3 bases: TGTGCCAGCAGTTTAATTACTTACTTTATTAACAATGAGCAGTTCTTC.

The chain has TRBV7-9 and TRBJ2-1; weak D call: TRBD2 (6 bases). Per the germline V gene, CDR1 is SEHNR and CDR2 is FQNEAQ (reference sequence). The CDR3 contains 14 residues. V was trimmed by 7 bases and J by 8 bases, leaving 18 bases between them. CDR3 in DNA: TGTGCCAGCATCTCAACCTACGGGAGTCATGAGCAGTTCTTC. Translating gives CASISTYGSHEQFF.

The chain links TRBV27 to TRBJ1-2, with TRBD1 as a possible D gene (6 bases). The CDR3 length is 14 residues. V lost 1 base and J lost 8, with 14 bases in between. Germline values: CDR1 MNHEY, CDR2 SMNVEV (reference sequence). The CDR3 DNA reads as TGTGCCAGCAGTTTATTGGCAGGGGATGACGGCTACACCTTC. It yields the protein CASSLLAGDDGYTF.

The chain recombines TRBV7-9 with TRBJ2-1; 11 bases map to TRBD2. V shed 0 bases, J shed 7 bases, and the junction held 8 bases outside the gene matches. Germline assignment: CDR1 SEHNR and CDR2 FQNEAQ (reference sequence). The CDR3 runs to 17 residues. The CDR3: CASSLADSGRGRNEQFF. The CDR3 DNA follows: TGTGCCAGCAGCTTAGCGGATAGCGGGAGGGGTCGGAATGAGCAGTTCTTC.

V and J are TRBV27 and TRBJ2-7, with 15 bases matching TRBD2. Germline CDR1 and CDR2: MNHEY and SMNVEV (reference sequence). J lost 7 bases, V lost 6 bases, and 4 bases had no gene match. CDR3 size: 14 residues. CDR3 coding DNA: TGTGCCAGCAGCTCAGGGACTAGCGGGAGGGAGCAGTACTTC. Translation: CASSSGTSGREQYF.

This chain links TRBV24-1 with TRBJ1-2, with D possibly TRBD1 on 6 matching bases. CDR3 length equals 14 residues. Per germline, CDR1 KGHDR and CDR2 SFDVKD. Trimming stripped 3 bases from V and 5 bases from J, with 12 bases between. The chain's CDR3 is CATSDIGQMYGYTF. In nucleotides, the CDR3 is TGTGCCACCAGTGATATTGGACAGATGTATGGCTACACCTTC.

The V gene is TRBV19, the J gene TRBJ1-5, with D unclear. Germline V gene lookup returns CDR1 LNHDA and CDR2 SQIVND (reference sequence). This CDR3 is 16 amino acids long. V was clipped by 3 bases and J by 2 bases, with 14 bases between them. The DNA for the CDR3 is TGTGCCAGTAGTATTACCGGCGGAGGAGGCAATCAGCCCCAGCATTTT. This gives the protein CASSITGGGGNQPQHF.

The chain combines TRBV28 with TRBJ1-2; D remains ambiguous. CDR1 is MDHEN and CDR2 is SYDVKM in the germline V gene. The CDR3 totals 14 residues. The ends were cut back, 4 bases at V and 6 bases at J, with 15 bases in the middle. The CDR3 loop reads CASSSGSLRNGYTF. CDR3 in DNA: TGTGCCAGCAGTTCCGGGTCCTTAAGGAATGGCTACACCTTC.

The sample holds one count of this clone. The gene calls are TRBV5-6 and TRBJ1-4; D may be TRBD1 (5 bases). Germline assignment: CDR1 SGHDT and CDR2 YYEEEE. Trimming removed 3 bases at V and 2 bases at J, with 11 bases between. This CDR3 region has 15 residues. Here the CDR3 reads CASSSWTRTNEKLFF. For the CDR3, the DNA is TGTGCCAGCAGCTCCTGGACAAGGACTAATGAAAAACTGTTTTTT.

This chain uses TRBV7-9 with TRBJ2-7, with 7 bases identical to TRBD1. CDR1 SEHNR and CDR2 FQNEAQ come from the germline V gene (reference sequence). With V trimmed by 6 bases and J by 1 base, 3 bases remained unmatched. This CDR3 region has 13 residues. The CDR3 nucleotides are TGTGCCAGCAGGGACAGGAGTTCCTACGAGCAGTACTTC. It is translated as CASRDRSSYEQYF. Full variable domain (rest looked up from reference TRBV7-9 and TRBJ2-7): DTGVSQNPRHKITKRGQNVTFRCDPISEHNRLYWYRQTLGQGPEFLTYFQNEAQLEKSRLLSDRFSAERPKGSFSTLEIQRTEQGDSAMYLCASRDRSSYEQYFGPGTRLTVT.

V and J are TRBV13 and TRBJ1-1; 9 bases line up with TRBD1. The CDR3 loop spans 15 amino acids. Germline loops: CDR1 PRHDT, CDR2 FYEKMQ (reference sequence). Trimming at V came to 4 bases and at J to 4 bases, leaving 7 bases not matched to a gene. The CDR3 sequence: CASSSAQGAVTEAFF. Written as DNA, the CDR3 is TGTGCCAGCAGCTCCGCACAGGGGGCAGTCACTGAAGCTTTCTTT.

The V and J genes are TRBV11-2 and TRBJ2-3; D is possibly TRBD1 (5 bases). The V end lost 5 bases, the J end lost 2 bases, and 11 bases lay between the germline ends. The CDR3 sequence is 14 residues long. From germline, CDR1 is SGHAT and CDR2 FQNNGV. CDR3 bases: TGTGCCAGCAGCAAGGACACTCTCACAGATACGCAGTATTTT. It codes for CASSKDTLTDTQYF. The full variable domain, completed using reference TRBV11-2 and TRBJ2-3, is EAGVAQSPRYKIIEKRQSVAFWCNPISGHATLYWYQQILGQGPKLLIQFQNNGVVDDSQLPKDRFSAERLKGVDSTLKIQPAKLEDSAVYLCASSKDTLTDTQYFGPGTRLTVL.

The chain recombines TRBV4-1 with TRBJ1-4, with 11 bases matching TRBD1. This CDR3 comprises 14 residues. Germline loops: CDR1 MGHRA, CDR2 YSYEKL. V gave up 5 bases and J gave up 5 bases; unmatched junction bases: 1. The CDR3 sequence: CASSGDRGNEKLFF. The CDR3 DNA sequence: TGCGCCAGCAGCGGGGACAGGGGGAATGAAAAACTGTTTTTT.

This sequence joins TRBV11-2 and TRBJ1-6; D is possibly TRBD1 (6 bases). The germline V gene has CDR1 SGHAT and CDR2 FQNNGV. CDR3 length equals 14 residues. The germline V and J ends were trimmed by 4 bases and 8 bases, with 12 bases remaining between them. In DNA, the CDR3 is TGTGCCAGCAGCTCCGGACAGATTGATTCACCCCTCCACTTT. This gives the protein CASSSGQIDSPLHF. Combining the CDR3 with reference TRBV11-2 and TRBJ1-6 gives the whole variable domain EAGVAQSPRYKIIEKRQSVAFWCNPISGHATLYWYQQILGQGPKLLIQFQNNGVVDDSQLPKDRFSAERLKGVDSTLKIQPAKLEDSAVYLCASSSGQIDSPLHFGNGTRLTVT.

V and J are TRBV3-1 (or the pseudogene TRBV3-2) and TRBJ2-7; D unclear. This CDR3 is 11 amino acids long. Germline assignment: CDR1 LGHDT and CDR2 YNNKEL (reference sequence). V was shortened by 5 bases and J by 3 bases, with 5 bases between the two germline ends. CDR3 amino acids: CASSTYYEQYF. The CDR3 DNA reads as TGTGCCAGCAGCACCTACTACGAGCAGTACTTC.

The rearrangement joins TRBV18 to TRBJ2-7; unclear D gene. This CDR3 comprises 13 residues. The germline gives CDR1 KGHSH, CDR2 LQKENI. Deletions cut 4 bases from V and 7 bases from J, with 14 bases between. The CDR3 is CASSLSGSREQYF. CDR3 sequence (DNA): TGTGCCAGCTCACTCTCCGGGTCTCGGGAGCAGTACTTC. Filled out from reference TRBV18 and TRBJ2-7, the complete variable domain reads NAGVMQNPRHLVRRRGQEARLRCSPMKGHSHVYWYRQLPEEGLKFMVYLQKENIIDESGMPKERFSAEFPKEGPSILRIQQVVRGDSAAYFCASSLSGSREQYFGPGTRLTVT.

The chain recombines TRBV28 with TRBJ2-3, with 7 nucleotides matching TRBD1. Germline CDR1 and CDR2: MDHEN and SYDVKM. V trimming: 7 bases; J trimming: 2 bases; junction bases outside the gene matches: 9. CDR3 size: 15 residues. CDR3 DNA sequence: TGTGCCAGCAAAATACCGGGACAGCACACAGATACGCAGTATTTT. This codes for CASKIPGQHTDTQYF.